The T cell receptor (beta chain) under discussion was sequenced for a study of blood T cells in healthy people across ages. Germline CDR1 is MDHEN and CDR2 is SYDVKM. V dropped 7 bases and J dropped 5; count of bases not matched to a gene: 11. There are 15 residues in the CDR3. With a J-beta primer mix and a sample-barcoded 5' primer, a second PCR ran about 7 to 11 cycles. TCRdb re-called the 5' RACE reads through MiXCR, storing one row per CDR3 protein. The sample includes 600,000 to 850,000 distinct CDR3 sequences, 25% seen only once; the top ten take under 10%. This same sample was also taken into another study, of T cells of mothers and their children.

The sequence was collected from a boy younger than 18 in good health. The V and J genes are TRBV28 and TRBJ2-3, with TRBD2 identical over 8 bases. Sequenced input: blood. CDR3 residues: CASKGGGGLIDTQYF. Written as DNA, the CDR3 is TGTGCCAGCAAAGGCGGCGGGGGGCTTATAGATACGCAGTATTTT.